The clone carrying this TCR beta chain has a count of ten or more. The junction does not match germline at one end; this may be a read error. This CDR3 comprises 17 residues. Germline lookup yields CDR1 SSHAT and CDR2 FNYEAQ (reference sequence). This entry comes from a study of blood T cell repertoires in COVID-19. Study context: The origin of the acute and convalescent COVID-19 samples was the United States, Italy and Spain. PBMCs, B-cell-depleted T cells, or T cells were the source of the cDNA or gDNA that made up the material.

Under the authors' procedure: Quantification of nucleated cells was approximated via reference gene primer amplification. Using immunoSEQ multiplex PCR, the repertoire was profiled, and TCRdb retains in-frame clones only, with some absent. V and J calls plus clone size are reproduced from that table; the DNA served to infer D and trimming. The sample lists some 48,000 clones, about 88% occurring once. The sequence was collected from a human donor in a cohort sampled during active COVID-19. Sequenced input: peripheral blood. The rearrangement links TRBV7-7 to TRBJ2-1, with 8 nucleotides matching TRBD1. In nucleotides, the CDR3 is TGTGCTAGCAGCTTATTTGCTGGGCCAGGGGGCCTCGATGAGCAGTTCTTC. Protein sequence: CASSLFAGPGGLDEQFF.